This entry lists 13 T cell receptor beta chains sequenced from one sample in a study of shared clonotypes between healthy human individuals. The assay was immunoSEQ multiplex PCR, and TCRdb's table has in-frame clones only and misses some. The sample includes more than 2 million clones, 95% seen only once; the top ten take roughly 0.13%. The sample consisted of naive CD4+ T cells sorted from blood. Noted subset: CD45RA+ positively selected. These receptors were obtained from a man aged 18 to 35 in good health.

The rearrangement links TRBV28 to TRBJ2-4, with 12 bases aligning to TRBD2. Germline CDR1 MDHEN, CDR2 SYDVKM. V was clipped by 5 bases and J by 2 bases; unmatched bases: 1. The CDR3 sequence is 15 residues long. CDR3 in amino acids: CASSLAGGTKNIQYF. CDR3 nucleotide sequence: TGTGCCAGCAGTCTAGCGGGGGGGACCAAAAACATTCAGTACTTC.

The gene calls are TRBV11-2 and TRBJ2-5, with D unclear. This CDR3 spans 15 amino acids. Trimming shortened V by 3 bases and J by 5 bases, and 16 bases separated the two germline ends. Per germline, CDR1 SGHAT and CDR2 FQNNGV. This chain's CDR3 is CASSFNPPTQETQYF. The CDR3 nucleotides are TGTGCCAGCAGCTTTAACCCGCCCACCCAGGAGACCCAGTACTTC.

This sequence joins TRBV13 and TRBJ2-7, with 9 positions matching TRBD2. The CDR3 is 15 amino acids. J was trimmed by 2 bases and V by 5 bases; bases with no gene match: 7. CDR1 is PRHDT and CDR2 is FYEKMQ in the germline V gene (reference sequence). The chain's CDR3 is CASSTRLAATYEQYF. CDR3 nucleotide sequence: TGTGCCAGCAGCACCCGACTAGCGGCAACCTACGAGCAGTACTTC. Supplemented by reference TRBV13 and TRBJ2-7, the full variable domain reads AAGVIQSPRHLIKEKRETATLKCYPIPRHDTVYWYQQGPGQDPQFLISFYEKMQSDKGSIPDRFSAQQFSDYHSELNMSSLELGDSALYFCASSTRLAATYEQYFGPGTRLTVT.

The rearrangement links TRBV18 to TRBJ1-5; D is ambiguous. The length of the CDR3 is 16 residues. Trimming pared 3 bases from V and 4 bases from J, leaving 16 bases between. Germline V lookup: CDR1 KGHSH, CDR2 LQKENI. CDR3 in DNA: TGTGCCAGCTCACCCGGAGCAGCCCAGATTAATCAGCCCCAGCATTTT. This codes for CASSPGAAQINQPQHF.

This sequence joins TRBV6-5 and TRBJ1-1; a weak D match, TRBD1 (5 bases). This CDR3 contains 13 residues. Trimming stripped 7 bases from V and 1 base from J, with 10 bases between. Germline V gives CDR1 MNHEY, CDR2 SVGAGI. The DNA of the CDR3 is TGTGCCAGCACCTGGACATGGAACACTGAAGCTTTCTTT. It translates to CASTWTWNTEAFF.

The rearrangement joins TRBV4-1 to TRBJ1-6; the D is unclear. The V gene lost 3 bases and the J gene lost 3 bases, with 12 bases spanning the gap. CDR1 MGHRA and CDR2 YSYEKL come from the germline V gene. CDR3 length: 16 amino acids. CDR3 residues: CASSQLQRRYNSPLHF. CDR3 sequence (DNA): TGCGCCAGCAGCCAGCTCCAGAGACGCTATAATTCACCCCTCCACTTT.

The sample holds one count of this clone. V gene TRBV13 combines with J gene TRBJ2-7; D not certain. The V and J ends lost 0 bases and 7 bases respectively, with 10 bases between them. The CDR3 contains 13 residues. Germline V CDR1 and CDR2: PRHDT, FYEKMQ (reference sequence). CDR3 region: CASSLGRRTEQYF. The CDR3 DNA reads TGTGCCAGCAGCTTAGGGCGGAGAACGGAGCAGTACTTC.

The chain employs TRBV9 and TRBJ1-3, with D possibly matching TRBD1 (5 bases). Deletions cut 0 bases from V and 6 bases from J, with 13 bases between. This CDR3 spans 15 amino acids. Per the germline V gene, CDR1 is SGDLS and CDR2 is YYNGEE. This CDR3 is CASSVDEGLANTIYF. Here the CDR3 DNA reads TGTGCCAGCAGCGTAGATGAGGGACTGGCAAACACCATATATTTT.

The V call is TRBV4-1, the J call TRBJ2-5, with TRBD1 matching 9 bases. V dropped 4 bases and J dropped 2; count of bases not matched to a gene: 5. The CDR3 has 15 amino acids. Germline-derived CDR1 and CDR2 are MGHRA and YSYEKL. The CDR3 DNA reads as TGCGCCAGCAGCCCCTTAGGGACAGGGCAAGAGACCCAGTACTTC. This gives the protein CASSPLGTGQETQYF.

The genes are TRBV15 and TRBJ2-7, with 9 bases that match TRBD1. V shed 3 bases, J shed 5 bases, and the junction held 14 bases outside the gene matches. Germline CDR1 and CDR2: LNHNV and YYDKDF (reference sequence). CDR3 length: 17 residues. The CDR3, as DNA: TGTGCCACCAGCAGGGTCCTACAGGGGGCACGACCGGACGAGCAGTACTTC. As protein: CATSRVLQGARPDEQYF.

V usage is TRBV7-6 and J usage is TRBJ2-2; unclear D gene. V dropped 5 bases and J dropped 7 bases, with 11 bases sitting between them. Germline V gene sequence: CDR1 SGHVS, CDR2 FNYEAQ. The CDR3 consists of 13 residues. The CDR3 sequence is CASSRFIDGELFF. The CDR3 bases are TGTGCCAGCAGCCGCTTTATCGACGGGGAGCTGTTTTTT.

This sequence joins TRBV29-1 and TRBJ1-3, with TRBD1 matching over 7 bases. Losses at the gene ends were 4 bases for V and 0 bases for J; bases not matched to a gene: 9. The CDR3 runs 16 residues. Looked up from germline, CDR1 is SQVTM and CDR2 is ANQGSEA. CDR3 in DNA: TGCAGCGTTGGAGGGGGCAGGACCTTCTCTGGAAACACCATATATTTT. This encodes CSVGGGRTFSGNTIYF.

In the case of this clone: One junction end does not reproduce the germline sequence, and a read error may be involved. The gene calls are TRBV7-7 and TRBJ2-5; a weak D match, TRBD1 (6 bases). Germline loops: CDR1 SSHAT, CDR2 FNYEAQ (reference sequence). The CDR3 contains 13 residues. The CDR3 DNA reads as TGTGCTAGCAGCTTCGACAGGCAAGAGACCCAGTACTTC. Its protein product is CASSFDRQETQYF.